The 11 T cell receptor beta chains given below trace back to one sample, sequenced in a study of cytomegalovirus exposure and HLA in healthy donors. Primers included in the PCR were 60 Vbeta and 13 Jbeta primers. TCRdb's copy holds only in-frame clones and misses some; the assay was immunoSEQ multiplex PCR. The sample gives approximately 140,000 clones, 60% to 85% of which show up once; around 1.9% is in the top ten. The sequencing sample was made of PBMCs. These receptors came from a man aged 35 to 55 in good health and CMV-seronegative.

This clone was counted only a few times. The rearrangement links TRBV9 to TRBJ1-6, with 7 bases fitting TRBD1. The CDR3 length is 15 residues. Germline trimming cut 0 bases from V and 5 bases from J; bases unmatched to any gene: 2. Germline-derived CDR1 and CDR2 are SGDLS and YYNGEE. DNA of the CDR3: TGTGCCAGCAGCGTAGGGGGACAGCATAATTCACCCCTCCACTTT. Residues: CASSVGGQHNSPLHF. The whole variable domain, filled in from reference TRBV9 and TRBJ1-6, reads DSGVTQTPKHLITATGQRVTLRCSPRSGDLSVYWYQQSLDQGLQFLIQYYNGEERAKGNILERFSAQQFPDLHSELNLSSLELGDSALYFCASSVGGQHNSPLHFGNGTRLTVT.

The sample holds one count of this clone. The sample contains more than one DNA sequence encoding this CDR3. J is TRBJ2-1 and V is TRBV11-2, with TRBD2 matching 13 bases. Trimming took 5 bases from V and 8 from J; bases not matched to a gene: 6. Germline assignment: CDR1 SGHAT and CDR2 FQNNGV. The CDR3 extends over 15 amino acids. CDR3 sequence: CASSPRTSGRDEQFF. In DNA, the CDR3 is TGTGCCAGCAGCCCACGGACTAGCGGGAGAGATGAGCAGTTCTTC.

The V call is TRBV7-2, the J call TRBJ2-1, with D tentatively TRBD2 (6 bases). In germline, CDR1 is SGHTA, CDR2 FQGNSA. This CDR3 comprises 16 residues. The V gene lost 2 bases and the J gene lost 2 bases, with 13 bases spanning the gap. CDR3 sequence (DNA): TGTGCCAGCAGCTTAAATGGCGGGAAAGCCTACAATGAGCAGTTCTTC. It yields the protein CASSLNGGKAYNEQFF.

The chain joins TRBV7-3 to TRBJ1-6, with TRBD1 identical over 8 bases. The CDR3 runs 17 residues. The trim removed 11 bases at V and 3 bases at J, leaving 15 bases unmatched. The germline V gene has CDR1 SGHTA and CDR2 FQGTGA. The CDR3 reads CALLPPPGGLYNSPLHF. The CDR3 bases are TGTGCCTTACTCCCCCCGCCAGGGGGCCTCTATAATTCACCCCTCCACTTT.

The table lists this clone with a few counts. The chain combines TRBV7-9 with TRBJ1-2; 8 bases match TRBD1. The CDR3 extends over 14 amino acids. Germline V gene sequence: CDR1 SEHNR, CDR2 FQNEAQ (reference sequence). The junction had 5 bases not matched to a gene; V was cut back by 2 bases and J by 6 bases. The CDR3 DNA reads as TGTGCCAGCAGCTTATCGGACAGGGAAGATGGCTACACCTTC. This encodes CASSLSDREDGYTF. Filled out from reference TRBV7-9 and TRBJ1-2, the complete variable domain reads DTGVSQNPRHKITKRGQNVTFRCDPISEHNRLYWYRQTLGQGPEFLTYFQNEAQLEKSRLLSDRFSAERPKGSFSTLEIQRTEQGDSAMYLCASSLSDREDGYTFGSGTRLTVV.

This sequence joins TRBV7-9 and TRBJ2-7; D ambiguous. Germline V gene lookup returns CDR1 SEHNR and CDR2 FQNEAQ (reference sequence). Trimming took 0 bases from V and 6 from J, leaving 9 bases between them. This CDR3 has 13 residues. The CDR3 sequence: CASSLAYPGEQYF. The CDR3 nucleotides are TGTGCCAGCAGCTTAGCCTATCCAGGCGAGCAGTACTTC.

Only a few counts were recorded for this clone. This rearrangement joins TRBV7-6 to TRBJ1-2; D remains ambiguous. Germline CDR1 is SGHVS and CDR2 is FNYEAQ. Trimming removed 3 bases at V and 4 bases at J, with 9 bases between. This CDR3 region has 13 residues. The CDR3, as DNA: TGTGCCAGCAGCTTCCGGGAAAGCTATGGCTACACCTTC. Residues: CASSFRESYGYTF.

CDR3: CASSTPGPWGNEQFF. For the CDR3, the DNA is TGTGCCAGCAGTACCCCAGGGCCCTGGGGCAATGAGCAGTTCTTC. The chain is built from TRBV25-1 and TRBJ2-1; possibly TRBD1 for D (5 bases). The CDR3 totals 15 residues. V lost 5 bases and J 6 bases, leaving 17 bases between the germline ends. Germline loops: CDR1 MGHDK, CDR2 SYGVNS. Based on the CDR3 plus reference TRBV25-1 and TRBJ2-1, the full variable domain is EADIYQTPRYLVIGTGKKITLECSQTMGHDKMYWYQQDPGMELHLIHYSYGVNSTEKGDLSSESTVSRIRTEHFPLTLESARPSHTSQYLCASSTPGPWGNEQFFGPGTRLTVL.

V is TRBV19 and J is TRBJ1-1; 8 bases are shared with TRBD1. Trimming at V came to 4 bases and at J to 0 bases, leaving 7 bases not matched to a gene. The CDR3 loop spans 16 amino acids. CDR1 and CDR2 (germline): LNHDA, SQIVND (reference sequence). CDR3 nucleotides: TGTGCCAGTAGTACCCGCCGGACAGGGTTGAACACTGAAGCTTTCTTT. Translated: CASSTRRTGLNTEAFF.

V gene TRBV15 combines with J gene TRBJ2-2; the D gene is possibly TRBD1 (6 bases). The CDR3 has 15 residues. Germline V gene data show CDR1 as LNHNV and CDR2 as YYDKDF (reference sequence). Trimming took 1 base from V and 7 from J, leaving 13 bases between them. CDR3 nucleotides: TGTGCCACCAGCAGAGCCAGGGGTCTGGGCGGGGAGCTGTTTTTT. Residues: CATSRARGLGGELFF.

The CDR3 spells CASRRAGAETQYF. The DNA for the CDR3 is TGCGCCAGCCGCCGGGCGGGAGCGGAGACCCAGTACTTC. The chain links TRBV5-1 to TRBJ2-5, with 7 bases that match TRBD2. CDR1 is SGHRS, CDR2 YFSETQ, per germline. V shed 7 bases and J 5 bases; nucleotides not matched to a gene: 8. The CDR3 sequence is 13 residues long.